What follows are 5 T cell receptor beta chains derived from one specimen sequenced in a study of tumor-infiltrating lymphocytes in oesophageal squamous cell carcinoma. TCRdb passed the PCR reads through MiXCR, listing each CDR3 protein once. This repertoire shows some 10,000 distinct CDR3 sequences, about 60% found once; its top ten account for 35%. The source material was esophageal tumor tissue. The origin of the receptors is a male donor with esophageal squamous cell carcinoma.

This clonotype qualifies as large. CDR3 amino acids: CASSAGYEQFF. As DNA, the CDR3 is TGTGCCAGCAGCGCAGGATATGAGCAGTTCTTC. The chain employs TRBV7-8 and TRBJ2-1; D is ambiguous. Germline values: CDR1 SGHVS, CDR2 FQNEAQ. The CDR3 spans 11 residues. V dropped 5 bases and J dropped 8 bases, with 7 bases sitting between them.

This clonotype was detected only a few times. V is TRBV10-2 and J is TRBJ1-5; D remains ambiguous. Germline V gene lookup returns CDR1 WSHSY and CDR2 SAAADI. There are 13 residues in the CDR3. V was clipped by 6 bases and J by 1 base, with 7 bases between them. The DNA of the CDR3 is TGCGCCAGCAGGAGGGAGAGCAATCAGCCCCAGCATTTT. This sequence encodes CASRRESNQPQHF.

The chain links TRBV7-6 to TRBJ2-7; D is perhaps TRBD2 (6 bases). The DNA end lines up better with TRBJ2-5; the J call may be wrong. The germline V gene encodes CDR1 SGHVS and CDR2 FNYEAQ. This CDR3 has 13 residues. The CDR3 region is CASSGAGVETQYF. Written as DNA, the CDR3 is TGTGCCAGCAGCGGAGCGGGCGTGGAGACCCAGTACTTC.

By proportion, this clonotype is medium-sized. The rearrangement links TRBV7-9 to TRBJ1-3; no firm D call. The germline gives CDR1 SEHNR, CDR2 FQNEAQ (reference sequence). V shed 4 bases and J shed 4 bases, with 5 bases lying between them. The length of the CDR3 is 12 residues. The CDR3 protein is CASSSQGNTIYF. The CDR3 DNA sequence: TGTGCCAGCAGCTCCCAAGGAAACACCATATATTTT.

A remark on this clonotype: An end of the junction differs from the germline gene, which may be a read error. CDR3 sequence: CASSWGGSDEQYF. CDR3 coding DNA: TGTGCCAGCAGTTGGGGGGGATCGGACGAGCAGTACTTT. The chain carries TRBV6-1 and TRBJ2-6; 7 positions match TRBD2. Looked up from germline, CDR1 is MNHNS and CDR2 is SASEGT. This CDR3 spans 13 amino acids.